This T cell receptor beta chain was sequenced during a study of blood T cell repertoires in COVID-19 (dated by TCRdb to between 2020 and 2021). As for the study more broadly: Collaborator samples came from the United States, Italy and Spain and covered acute and convalescent phases of COVID-19. The material from the prospective study consisted of cDNA or gDNA derived from T cells, B-cell-depleted T cells, or PBMCs. The dataset comprised deeply sampled blood TCRbeta repertoires from subjects exposed to, actively infected with, or recovered from COVID-19. The repertoires were released in a freely available public database meant as a resource for research on the immune response to SARS-CoV-2. Samples were obtained from the ongoing ImmuneRACE study (first 160 participants) and from 950 to 1,500 subjects provided by 6 global collaborators. Sample metadata almost always included a de-identified subject ID, COVID-19 status, age in years and sex. Where available, HLA class I and class II types were obtained from metadata supplied by the sample provider rather than from assay-based typing.

Only one count was recorded for this clone. Its antigen remains unidentified. The input lacks base qualities; no much larger clone sits a single base away. The immunoSEQ Assay, a bias-controlled multiplex PCR, was used to amplify TCRbeta CDR3 regions from genomic DNA. Per the original workflow: Within the assay, amplification of reference gene primers was used to estimate how many nucleated cells each sample contained. Sequence reads were collapsed and filtered to measure the absolute abundance of every unique TCRbeta CDR3 rearrangement. For each sample, productive Simpson clonality was calculated as the square root of Simpson's diversity index across productive rearrangements. TCRdb re-hosts the immuneACCESS table, in-frame sequences only. Its copies lack some clones; in the studies checked, an unresolved V gene accounts for under half of them, and the cause for the rest is not known. D and trimming were read from the DNA, whereas the V and J calls and clone size are those reported in that table. In all, the sample holds approximately 75,000 clones, and 75% to 95% of those were seen once. The ten largest account for roughly 7.2% of the sample.

CDR1 SGHVS and CDR2 FNYEAQ were looked up in the germline V gene. The CDR3 has 15 amino acids, counting the end cysteine and phenylalanine. The kept DNA is CDR3 alone, 45 bases in frame from the first base. V trim: 4 bases; J trim: 9 bases; unmatched bases: 7. Results the study describes overall, beyond this receptor: Clinical and demographic metadata were provided uncurated, with the amount varying by source and participant.

Collaborating institutions collected whole blood in K2EDTA tubes following their own protocols. For TCRbeta analysis, collaborator samples were shipped as frozen whole blood, as isolated PBMCs, or as DNA extracted from either sample type. The chain uses TRBV7-6 and TRBJ2-1, with TRBD1 identical over 12 junction bases. Sample: peripheral blood. The sequence came from a human donor in a cohort sampled during active COVID-19. The bases are TGTGCCAGCAGCTCCTCCGGGACAGGGGGCTTTGAGCAGTTCTTC. Its product reads: CASSSSGTGGFEQFF.